These 13 T cell receptor beta chains were all obtained from the same sample, sequenced in a study of blood T cell repertoires in COVID-19. The method was immunoSEQ multiplex PCR; TCRdb's version includes in-frame clones alone and lacks a portion of them. The sample records 250,000 to 350,000 clones, 65% to 85% being singletons. The sample taken for sequencing was peripheral blood. The receptors were gathered from a human donor with COVID-19, enrolled during active disease. The donor label of this sample is uncertain.

This chain links TRBV18 with TRBJ1-1, with D perhaps TRBD1 (6 bases). Germline V gene lookup returns CDR1 KGHSH and CDR2 LQKENI. The germline V and J ends were trimmed by 3 bases and 1 base, with 24 bases remaining between them. The CDR3 contains 19 residues. The CDR3 nucleotides read TGTGCCAGCTCACCGCGGGACACGGCGGGGGTGGGAGGGAACACTGAAGCTTTCTTT. This sequence encodes CASSPRDTAGVGGNTEAFF.

This clone was recorded a few times. This rearrangement joins TRBV15 to TRBJ2-7; 9 bases match TRBD1. Germline assignment: CDR1 LNHNV and CDR2 YYDKDF (reference sequence). J was trimmed by 9 bases and V by 3 bases; bases with no gene match: 15. The CDR3 spans 16 residues. The CDR3 bases are TGTGCCACCAGCAGGGGGGGACAGGGCCCCCGGGATTGGCAGTACTTC. This translates into CATSRGGQGPRDWQYF.

V gene TRBV2 combines with J gene TRBJ1-3; the D gene is possibly TRBD1 (5 bases). CDR3 length equals 17 residues. The germline CDR1 and CDR2 sequences are SNHLY and FYNNEI. V was shortened by 5 bases and J by 0 bases, with 17 bases between the two germline ends. The CDR3 coding sequence is TGTGCCAGCAGTTTCGGTCTACCAGGGCGCTCTGGAAACACCATATATTTT. The encoded protein is CASSFGLPGRSGNTIYF. Looking up the rest from reference TRBV2 and TRBJ1-3 gives the full variable domain: EPEVTQTPSHQVTQMGQEVILRCVPISNHLYFYWYRQILGQKVEFLVSFYNNEISEKSEIFDDQFSVERPDGSNFTLKIRSTKLEDSAMYFCASSFGLPGRSGNTIYFGEGSWLTVV.

This clone was counted between two and nine times. The chain links TRBV29-1 to TRBJ2-5; TRBD1 aligns across 7 bases. Unmatched junction bases numbered 8, after V lost 7 bases and J lost 3 bases. Germline-derived CDR1 and CDR2 are SQVTM and ANQGSEA. This CDR3 region has 13 residues. DNA for the CDR3: TGCAGCGCCAACCGGGACAGAAAAGAGACCCAGTACTTC. This encodes CSANRDRKETQYF.

The chain employs TRBV5-1 and TRBJ1-3; D not resolved. CDR3 length: 16 residues. Germline CDR1 is SGHRS and CDR2 is YFSETQ. Trimming left V 0 bases short and J 5 bases short, with 15 bases between. The CDR3: CASSLVSGVSRNTIYF. For the CDR3, the DNA is TGCGCCAGCAGCTTGGTGTCCGGGGTGTCTAGAAACACCATATATTTT.

The V gene is TRBV7-2, the J gene TRBJ1-2; D uncertain. This CDR3 has 16 amino acids. Trimming shortened V by 2 bases and J by 6 bases, and 19 bases separated the two germline ends. Germline V lookup: CDR1 SGHTA, CDR2 FQGNSA. This chain's CDR3 is CASSLPRTGVWNGYTF. As DNA, the CDR3 is TGTGCCAGCAGCTTACCGCGGACCGGGGTTTGGAATGGCTACACCTTC.

The rearrangement links TRBV11-2 to TRBJ2-1, with a tentative D call TRBD2 (5 bases). Germline CDR1 is SGHAT and CDR2 is FQNNGV. The CDR3 is 17 amino acids. V lost 4 bases, J lost 6 bases, and 22 bases lay in between. CDR3 coding DNA: TGTGCCAGCAGCTCCCCGGTGGGTCTAGCCGAAATCAATGAGCAGTTCTTC. It codes for CASSSPVGLAEINEQFF.

The chain combines TRBV29-1 with TRBJ1-1, with TRBD1 matching 9 bases. Looked up from germline, CDR1 is SQVTM and CDR2 is ANQGSEA. The CDR3 covers 14 residues. The V segment lost 7 bases and the J segment 1 base; nucleotides outside the gene matches: 7. CDR3 nucleotide sequence: TGCAGCGCTACAACAGGGGGCTGGAACACTGAAGCTTTCTTT. Amino acids: CSATTGGWNTEAFF.

This rearrangement joins TRBV5-4 to TRBJ1-1, with D maybe TRBD1 (6 bases). The V gene's germline CDR1 is SGHNT and CDR2 YYREEE (reference sequence). Deletions cut 4 bases from V and 10 bases from J, with 17 bases between. The CDR3 covers 13 residues. The CDR3: CASSGTRGRGAFF. Here the CDR3 DNA reads TGTGCCAGCAGCGGGACGCGGGGGCGCGGAGCTTTCTTT.

This chain links TRBV10-1 with TRBJ1-1, with D hard to call. This CDR3 spans 9 amino acids. Per germline, CDR1 WNHNN and CDR2 SYGVQD (reference sequence). Trimming pared 7 bases from V and 10 bases from J, leaving 7 bases between. CDR3 sequence: CASTPGAFF. CDR3 nucleotide sequence: TGCGCCAGCACGCCGGGAGCTTTCTTT.

This CDR3 reads CASSRGTGGAGGTEAFF. The CDR3, as DNA: TGTGCCAGCAGCCGAGGGACAGGGGGCGCCGGGGGCACTGAAGCTTTCTTT. This chain uses TRBV7-8 with TRBJ1-1; 12 bases line up with TRBD1. Germline CDR1 SGHVS, CDR2 FQNEAQ. This CDR3 has 17 amino acids. V was clipped by 5 bases and J by 4 bases; unmatched bases: 11.

CDR3 sequence reads: CASSVNGRGYEKLFF. In nucleotides, the CDR3 is TGTGCCAGCAGCGTAAATGGCAGGGGGTATGAAAAACTGTTTTTT. The genes are TRBV9 and TRBJ1-4, with 7 bases fitting TRBD1. V was clipped by 1 base and J by 6 bases; unmatched bases: 6. The CDR3 spans 15 residues. Germline V gene sequence: CDR1 SGDLS, CDR2 YYNGEE.

Written as DNA, the CDR3 is TGCAGTGCTCCCCGAGCCGGGGAGCTGTTTTTT. It specifies CSAPRAGELFF. The rearrangement joins TRBV20-1 to TRBJ2-2; D ambiguous. Germline loops: CDR1 DFQATT, CDR2 SNEGSKA (reference sequence). The CDR3 extends over 11 amino acids. V lost 5 bases, J lost 6 bases, and 7 bases lay in between.